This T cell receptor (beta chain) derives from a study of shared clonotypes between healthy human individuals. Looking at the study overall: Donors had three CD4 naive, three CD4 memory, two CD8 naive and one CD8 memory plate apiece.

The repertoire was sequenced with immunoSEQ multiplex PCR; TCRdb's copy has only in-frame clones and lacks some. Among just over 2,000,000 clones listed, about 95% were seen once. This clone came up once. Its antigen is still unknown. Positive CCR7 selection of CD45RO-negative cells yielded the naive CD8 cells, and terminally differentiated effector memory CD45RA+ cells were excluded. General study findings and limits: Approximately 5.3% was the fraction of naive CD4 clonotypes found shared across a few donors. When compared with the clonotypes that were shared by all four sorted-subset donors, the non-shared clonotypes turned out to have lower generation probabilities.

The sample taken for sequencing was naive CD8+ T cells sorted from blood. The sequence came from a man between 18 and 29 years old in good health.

The CDR3 region has the DNA TGTGCCAGCAGCACCGACAGGAGCTCTGGAAACACCATATATTTT. Protein sequence: CASSTDRSSGNTIYF. The V gene is TRBV5-5, the J gene TRBJ1-3, with D perhaps matching TRBD1 (6 bases). The CDR3 has 15 amino acids. With 4 bases removed from V and 0 bases from J, the gap between germline ends came to 11 bases. Germline loops: CDR1 SGHKS, CDR2 YYEKEE (reference sequence).